A selection of T cell receptor beta chains follows, all from one sample in a study of T-cell reconstitution after alpha-beta-depleted transplantation in children. TCRdb independently ran MiXCR on the PCR reads; one entry per CDR3 protein. The sample has around 270,000 distinct CDR3 sequences; roughly a tenth are singletons. This sample comprised PBMCs, obtained before TCRalphabeta/CD19-depleted stem cell transplant. The receptors come from a boy under two years old with acute myeloid leukemia, due to receive a stem cell transplant. Both conserved end residues are part of each CDR3. The D gene is left open where the match is weak. A row's size may be missing; if present it is once, few, many or a size class.

TRBD1 | TRBJ1-2 | many | TRBV4-3 | CASSQAIPTGGWNGYTF | TGCGCCAGCAGCCAAGCAATCCCCACAGGGGGCTGGAATGGCTACACCTTC
TRBD1 | TRBJ2-7 | many | TRBV5-1 | CASSWTGVDEQYF | TGCGCCAGCAGCTGGACAGGGGTGGACGAGCAGTACTTC
- | TRBJ2-5 | many | TRBV7-2 | CASSNPWETQYF | TGTGCCAGCAGCAACCCGTGGGAGACCCAGTACTTC
TRBD1 | TRBJ1-4 | - | TRBV18 | CASPPAGQRMELFF | TGTGCCTCACCACCTGCGGGACAGAGGATGGAACTGTTTTTT
TRBD2 | TRBJ2-3 | few | TRBV10-3 | CAISDSRTSGKSPEADTQYF | TGTGCCATCAGTGATAGTCGCACTAGCGGGAAATCGCCGGAGGCAGATACGCAGTATTTT
TRBD1 | TRBJ2-7 | - | TRBV28 | CASSHRDRANYEQYF | TGTGCCAGCAGCCACCGGGACAGGGCAAACTACGAGCAGTACTTC
- | TRBJ2-7 | many | TRBV12-3/TRBV12-4 | CASTLGQSAYEQYF | TGTGCCAGCACCCTGGGGCAGTCAGCCTACGAGCAGTACTTC
- | TRBJ2-1 | many | TRBV7-2 | CASSSKTLSRNEQFF | TGTGCCAGCAGCTCTAAAACCCTATCCCGCAATGAGCAGTTCTTC
TRBD2 | TRBJ2-1 | few | TRBV19 | CASSREGEYSEQFF | TGTGCCAGTAGCAGGGAGGGAGAGTACAGTGAGCAGTTCTTC
TRBD1 | TRBJ2-7 | many | TRBV5-1 | CASTPGQGKNEQYF | TGCGCCAGCACCCCGGGACAGGGCAAAAACGAGCAGTACTTC
TRBD2 | TRBJ2-7 | many | TRBV7-6 | CASSSTSWTSGRYEQYF | TGTGCCAGCAGTTCCACTTCTTGGACTAGCGGGAGATACGAGCAGTACTTC
- | TRBJ2-3 | many | TRBV5-1 | CATPIRARGTQYF | TGCGCCACCCCGATACGGGCAAGAGGGACGCAGTATTTT
TRBD2 | TRBJ2-2 | many | TRBV9 | CASSVAVSGSPRTGELFF | TGTGCCAGCAGCGTAGCGGTTAGCGGGAGCCCGAGGACCGGGGAGCTGTTTTTT
TRBD2 | TRBJ2-3 | few | TRBV5-1 | CASSQRGPGTDTQYF | TGCGCCAGCAGCCAGCGGGGGCCCGGCACAGATACGCAGTATTTT
TRBD1 | TRBJ2-7 | many | TRBV29-1 | CSVVGTGGGYEQYF | TGCAGCGTTGTGGGGACAGGGGGCGGATACGAGCAGTACTTC
- | TRBJ2-2 | few | TRBV3-1 | CASSLLVDTGELFF | TGTGCCAGCAGCTTATTAGTTGACACCGGGGAGCTGTTTTTT
- | TRBJ2-2 | few | TRBV4-3 | CASSHPGGFGGELFF | TGCGCCAGCAGCCACCCGGGTGGTTTCGGCGGGGAGCTGTTTTTT
TRBD2 | TRBJ2-2 | many | TRBV12-3/TRBV12-4 | CASSPLAGGPGTGELFF | TGTGCCAGCAGTCCCCTAGCGGGGGGGCCGGGCACCGGGGAGCTGTTTTTT
TRBD1 | TRBJ2-5 | many | TRBV28 | CASSPIIRDRRQETQYF | TGTGCCAGCAGCCCCATAATCCGGGACAGGCGACAAGAGACCCAGTACTTC
- | TRBJ1-2 | - | TRBV12-3/TRBV12-4 | CASSLLRIYGYTF | TGTGCCAGCAGTTTGTTAAGGATCTATGGCTACACCTTC
- | TRBJ1-3 | many | TRBV7-6 | CASSLVGTPSSGNTIYF | TGTGCCAGCAGCTTAGTGGGGACCCCTAGCTCTGGAAACACCATATATTTT
- | TRBJ2-7 | few | TRBV28 | CASRPQRIYSYEQYF | TGTGCCAGCAGACCACAGAGGATTTACTCCTACGAGCAGTACTTC
- | TRBJ2-1 | many | TRBV29-1 | CSVEVRSPNEQFF | TGCAGCGTTGAAGTACGCAGTCCCAATGAGCAGTTCTTC
TRBD1 | TRBJ1-2 | many | TRBV5-6 | CASSSPGQGELGYGYTF | TGTGCCAGCAGCTCTCCGGGACAGGGTGAATTAGGCTATGGCTACACCTTC
TRBD1 | TRBJ1-3 | many | TRBV29-1 | CSVEDFGDRGLNTIYF | TGCAGCGTTGAAGATTTCGGGGACAGGGGTTTAAACACCATATATTTT
- | TRBJ2-5 | few | TRBV7-8 | CASSPPCADGFQETQYF | TGTGCCAGCAGCCCCCCGTGTGCGGACGGATTCCAAGAGACCCAGTACTTC
- | TRBJ2-7 | many | TRBV20-1 | CSAERKVYEQYF | TGCAGTGCGGAACGAAAGGTCTACGAGCAGTACTTC
TRBD2 | TRBJ2-3 | many | TRBV9 | CASSVGGRRTDTQYF | TGTGCCAGCAGCGTAGGCGGGAGGCGCACAGATACGCAGTATTTT
- | TRBJ2-3 | - | TRBV7-2 | CASSLGPLPSDTQYF | TGTGCCAGCAGCCTTGGACCCCTGCCCTCAGATACGCAGTATTTT
- | TRBJ2-1 | many | TRBV20-1 | CSARVGRGPINNEQFF | TGCAGTGCCAGGGTTGGGCGGGGCCCTATAAACAATGAGCAGTTCTTC
- | TRBJ2-1 | many | TRBV9 | CASRPTLGDNEQFF | TGTGCCAGCAGACCCACGTTGGGGGACAATGAGCAGTTCTTC
TRBD2 | TRBJ2-7 | many | TRBV3-1 | CAILGGNEQYF | TGTGCCATCCTGGGGGGGAACGAGCAGTACTTC
- | TRBJ1-4 | many | TRBV7-2 | CASSFIRGEKLFF | TGTGCCAGCAGCTTTATCAGGGGTGAAAAACTGTTTTTT
- | TRBJ2-7 | many | TRBV28 | CASSLPRYREYEQYF | TGTGCCAGCAGTTTACCCAGATACAGGGAGTACGAGCAGTACTTC
TRBD1 | TRBJ2-1 | many | TRBV10-3 | CAISSNRGNEQFF | TGTGCCATCAGCTCGAACAGGGGCAATGAGCAGTTCTTC
- | TRBJ2-7 | many | TRBV28 | CASSSDIFYEQYF | TGTGCCAGCAGTTCGGACATTTTCTACGAGCAGTACTTC
- | TRBJ1-5 | - | TRBV28 | CASSFVGNQPQHF | TGTGCCAGCAGTTTCGTTGGCAATCAGCCCCAGCATTTT
- | TRBJ1-2 | - | TRBV20-1 | CSARDRSNYGYTF | TGCAGTGCTAGAGATAGAAGCAACTATGGCTACACCTTC
- | TRBJ1-6 | few | TRBV10-3 | CAISESEDMWFSPLHF | TGTGCCATCAGTGAGTCTGAGGACATGTGGTTTTCACCCCTCCACTTT
- | TRBJ2-2 | many | TRBV7-2 | CASSLLPRPNTGELFF | TGTGCCAGCAGCCTCCTCCCGAGGCCGAACACCGGGGAGCTGTTTTTT
- | TRBJ2-5 | - | TRBV27 | CASSLAPLQTQYF | TGTGCCAGCAGTTTAGCCCCTTTGCAGACCCAGTACTTC
- | TRBJ2-4 | few | TRBV7-5 | CISVPGGVSAKNIQYF | TGTATCTCTGTCCCAGGCGGAGTATCAGCCAAAAACATTCAGTACTTC
- | TRBJ1-5 | - | TRBV30 | CAWKRTGRDSNQPQHF | TGTGCCTGGAAACGGACGGGCAGGGATAGCAATCAGCCCCAGCATTTT
TRBD1 | TRBJ2-3 | many | TRBV15 | CATSRHGQGSDTQYF | TGTGCCACCAGCAGACACGGACAGGGATCAGATACGCAGTATTTT
- | TRBJ2-7 | few | TRBV7-9 | CASSPQGGPNEQYF | TGTGCCAGCAGTCCCCAAGGGGGACCCAACGAGCAGTACTTC
TRBD1 | TRBJ2-3 | few | TRBV7-3 | CASSSGDSPWGTDTQYF | TGTGCCAGCAGCTCAGGGGACAGTCCGTGGGGCACAGATACGCAGTATTTT
TRBD1 | TRBJ2-7 | many | TRBV28 | CASSPWTGPKGWYEQYF | TGTGCCAGCAGTCCCTGGACAGGGCCGAAGGGGTGGTACGAGCAGTACTTC
- | TRBJ1-4 | many | TRBV12-3/TRBV12-4 | CASSLLGPEKLFF | TGTGCCAGCAGTTTATTGGGACCTGAAAAACTGTTTTTT
TRBD2 | TRBJ2-5 | once | TRBV3-1 | CASTASGRVQETQYF | TGTGCCAGCACCGCTAGCGGGAGGGTCCAAGAGACCCAGTACTTC
- | TRBJ1-1 | - | TRBV6-5 | CASSYQGAEAFF | TGTGCCAGCAGTTATCAAGGGGCTGAAGCTTTCTTT
TRBD2 | TRBJ2-1 | - | TRBV18 | CASSRRLAGNNEQFF | TGTGCCAGCTCACGCCGACTAGCGGGAAACAATGAGCAGTTCTTC